This TCR beta chain came from a study of early T cells in non-severe SARS-CoV-2 infection. MiXCR, run by TCRdb on the 5' RACE reads, gives a single entry per CDR3 protein. The data contain around 63,000 distinct CDR3 sequences, approximately 6% of them seen just once; the ten biggest clones take up 3% to 4%. Germline V lookup: CDR1 MNHEY, CDR2 SVGAGI. The V gene end was trimmed by 1 base and the J gene end by 2 bases; junction bases not matched to a gene: 3. This CDR3 region has 15 residues. The J gene is TRBJ1-2, the V gene TRBV6-5; TRBD1 agrees at 8 bases. The material sequenced was whole blood, taken at baseline. This clonotype was sampled from an adult who was a healthcare worker with PCR-confirmed SARS-CoV-2 infection or an uninfected control (not recorded which). CDR3 residues: CASSYYRTGNYGYTF. CDR3 bases: TGTGCCAGCAGTTACTATAGGACAGGGAACTATGGCTACACCTTC.